A single sample gave rise to the 32 T cell receptor beta chains below, sequenced in a study of T cell responses to AZD1222 COVID-19 vaccine. The protocol was immunoSEQ multiplex PCR, while the TCRdb copy is restricted to in-frame clones and leaves out a portion. The table shows around 150,000 clones, with 80% to 95% occurring only once. The material sequenced was peripheral blood, taken 28 days after the second AZD1222 dose. The receptors were gathered from an adult who received the AZD1222 COVID-19 vaccine.

V gene TRBV4-1 combines with J gene TRBJ1-4; no reliable D call. This CDR3 contains 14 residues. The germline V gene encodes CDR1 MGHRA and CDR2 YSYEKL. The V gene lost 0 bases and the J gene lost 8 bases, with 10 bases spanning the gap. The CDR3 loop is CASSQDVRREKLFF. The DNA for the CDR3 is TGCGCCAGCAGCCAAGACGTTCGACGGGAAAAACTGTTTTTT.

The chain uses TRBV15 and TRBJ2-5; no reliable D call. Trimming left V 0 bases short and J 0 bases short, with 14 bases between. CDR3 length: 17 residues. Germline V lookup: CDR1 LNHNV, CDR2 YYDKDF (reference sequence). The CDR3 loop is CATSRESIGNYQETQYF. For the CDR3, the DNA is TGTGCCACCAGCAGAGAATCAATTGGGAATTACCAAGAGACCCAGTACTTC.

The CDR3 coding sequence is TGTGCCAGCAGCCCGACTACAGGAGCAACTAATGAAAAACTGTTTTTT. It is translated as CASSPTTGATNEKLFF. The chain couples TRBV7-2 to TRBJ1-4; tentative D call: TRBD1 (5 bases). With 5 bases removed from V and 0 bases from J, the gap between germline ends came to 13 bases. Germline V gene lookup returns CDR1 SGHTA and CDR2 FQGNSA. This CDR3 has 16 amino acids.

This chain uses TRBV18 with TRBJ2-7, with unresolved D. Trimming left V 5 bases short and J 0 bases short, with 5 bases between. The germline V gene encodes CDR1 KGHSH and CDR2 LQKENI. This CDR3 has 12 amino acids. CDR3 loop: CASSSSSYEQYF. The DNA of the CDR3 is TGTGCCAGCTCATCGAGCTCCTACGAGCAGTACTTC.

This chain uses TRBV29-1 with TRBJ1-1, with D uncertain. Germline V gives CDR1 SQVTM, CDR2 ANQGSEA. Trimming took off 7 bases at V and 1 base at J, with 10 bases between the two ends. There are 12 residues in the CDR3. DNA for the CDR3: TGCAGCGCCGAAGAGTCGAACACTGAAGCTTTCTTT. It encodes CSAEESNTEAFF.

The chain couples TRBV9 to TRBJ2-3; D is perhaps TRBD1 or TRBD2 (5 bases each). The CDR3 loop spans 18 amino acids. The germline gives CDR1 SGDLS, CDR2 YYNGEE. Trimming pared 3 bases from V and 4 bases from J, leaving 24 bases between. CDR3: CASSGGTSLGEKSDTQYF. Written as DNA, the CDR3 is TGTGCCAGCAGCGGGGGGACCTCGCTGGGGGAGAAGTCAGATACGCAGTATTTT.

V is TRBV28 and J is TRBJ2-2; 9 nucleotides line up with TRBD1. The germline V gene encodes CDR1 MDHEN and CDR2 SYDVKM. The CDR3 spans 14 residues. Losses at the gene ends were 7 bases for V and 5 bases for J; bases not matched to a gene: 5. The CDR3 reads CASTKQGATGELFF. CDR3 DNA sequence: TGTGCCAGCACCAAACAGGGGGCGACCGGGGAGCTGTTTTTT.

The rearrangement links TRBV7-9 to TRBJ2-1; tentatively, D is TRBD2 (5 bases). Between the trimmed V and J ends, which lost 0 bases and 4 bases, there was a span of 13 bases. This CDR3 is built from 16 residues. Germline V lookup: CDR1 SEHNR, CDR2 FQNEAQ (reference sequence). The CDR3 is CASSLASGLLYNEQFF. CDR3 in DNA: TGTGCCAGCAGCTTAGCGAGCGGTCTTTTGTACAATGAGCAGTTCTTC.

The chain uses TRBV19 and TRBJ2-5, with D perhaps matching TRBD1 (6 bases). Trimming removed 4 bases at V and 4 bases at J, with 13 bases between. The germline V gene has CDR1 LNHDA and CDR2 SQIVND (reference sequence). This CDR3 is built from 14 residues. The CDR3 loop reads CASSSNQQGETQYF. The CDR3 region has the DNA TGTGCCAGTAGTAGCAACCAACAGGGAGAGACCCAGTACTTC.

The CDR3 DNA reads TGTGCCAGCAGCCGGGGACAGGGGGTTGGTGAGCAGTTCTTC. It encodes CASSRGQGVGEQFF. The J gene is TRBJ2-1, the V gene TRBV3-1 (or the pseudogene TRBV3-2), with 11 bases aligning to TRBD1. Looked up from germline, CDR1 is LGHDT and CDR2 is YNNKEL (reference sequence). The J segment lost 9 bases and the V segment lost 4 bases, leaving 5 bases of the junction unmatched. The CDR3 length is 14 residues.

V gene TRBV19 combines with J gene TRBJ1-5; D is uncertain. V lost 6 bases and J 6 bases, leaving 9 bases between the germline ends. Germline V lookup: CDR1 LNHDA, CDR2 SQIVND (reference sequence). The CDR3 consists of 12 residues. For the CDR3, the DNA is TGTGCCAGTAGCGGCGGAGTTCAGCCCCAGCATTTT. Translated: CASSGGVQPQHF.

The chain has TRBV28 and TRBJ1-2, with 9 bases identical to TRBD1. This CDR3 region has 13 residues. The germline CDR1 and CDR2 sequences are MDHEN and SYDVKM. V was pared by 6 bases and J by 4 bases, with 3 bases of the junction left unmatched. CDR3 bases: TGTGCCAGCAGAAGGACAGGGGTCTATGGCTACACCTTC. Protein sequence: CASRRTGVYGYTF.

This clone has a single count. V usage is TRBV6-6 and J usage is TRBJ1-1; D is unresolved. In germline, CDR1 is MNHNY, CDR2 SVGAGI (reference sequence). The CDR3 covers 13 residues. The V end was cut by 0 bases, the J end by 6 bases, with 8 bases between. This CDR3 is CASSYSTEPEAFF. The CDR3 coding sequence is TGTGCCAGCAGTTACTCTACGGAACCTGAAGCTTTCTTT.

V gene TRBV5-4 combines with J gene TRBJ2-7, with 7 bases lining up with TRBD2. V lost 0 bases to trimming and J lost 3 bases; unmatched junction nucleotides: 3. The CDR3 is made up of 14 amino acids. Germline V gene sequence: CDR1 SGHNT, CDR2 YYREEE (reference sequence). The CDR3 region has the DNA TGTGCCAGCAGCTTGGGACTAGCAGACTACGAGCAGTACTTC. Protein: CASSLGLADYEQYF.

The V call is TRBV15, the J call TRBJ1-1; maybe TRBD1 (6 bases). In germline, CDR1 is LNHNV, CDR2 YYDKDF (reference sequence). The CDR3 extends over 15 amino acids. V lost 4 bases and J lost 6, with 18 bases in between. In DNA form, the CDR3 reads TGTGCCACCAGCACCGGTCAAACAGGGCCCGCTGAAGCTTTCTTT. Its translation is CATSTGQTGPAEAFF. The full variable domain, its missing parts supplied by reference TRBV15 and TRBJ1-1, is DAMVIQNPRYQVTQFGKPVTLSCSQTLNHNVMYWYQQKSSQAPKLLFHYYDKDFNNEADTPDNFQSRRPNTSFCFLDIRSPGLGDTAMYLCATSTGQTGPAEAFFGQGTRLTVV.

The chain is built from TRBV30 and TRBJ2-7; 9 bases align to TRBD2. Germline CDR1 GTSNPN, CDR2 SVGIG (reference sequence). The CDR3 covers 13 residues. The V and J ends lost 1 base and 3 bases, in that order; junction bases with no gene match: 1. CDR3: CAWSGAGGYEQYF. The CDR3 nucleotides are TGTGCCTGGAGTGGAGCGGGAGGCTACGAGCAGTACTTC.

The chain carries TRBV4-1 and TRBJ1-5, with a weak D call TRBD1 (6 bases). This CDR3 region has 14 residues. Germline assignment: CDR1 MGHRA and CDR2 YSYEKL. V lost 1 base, J lost 5 bases, and 9 bases lay in between. The CDR3 sequence: CASSQAAGDQPQHF. DNA of the CDR3: TGCGCCAGCAGCCAAGCGGCAGGGGATCAGCCCCAGCATTTT.

The chain recombines TRBV11-2 with TRBJ1-5; D is ambiguous. This CDR3 is built from 14 residues. Germline CDR1 and CDR2: SGHAT and FQNNGV. V lost 0 bases to trimming and J lost 7 bases, with 10 bases between them. The CDR3 loop is CASSLDAGRQPQHF. The CDR3 region has the DNA TGTGCCAGCAGCTTAGATGCAGGAAGGCAGCCCCAGCATTTT.

The CDR3 loop is CASSERQGARGNSPLHF. Here the CDR3 DNA reads TGCGCCAGCAGTGAGCGACAGGGGGCGAGGGGTAATTCACCCCTCCACTTT. V usage is TRBV5-1 and J usage is TRBJ1-6; 10 bases map to TRBD1. CDR1 is SGHRS and CDR2 is YFSETQ in the germline V gene. J lost 6 bases, V lost 5 bases, and 11 bases had no gene match. CDR3 length: 17 residues. Together with reference TRBV5-1 and TRBJ1-6, the CDR3 gives the full variable domain: KAGVTQTPRYLIKTRGQQVTLSCSPISGHRSVSWYQQTPGQGLQFLFEYFSETQRNKGNFPGRFSGRQFSNSRSEMNVSTLELGDSALYLCASSERQGARGNSPLHFGNGTRLTVT.

The J gene is TRBJ2-5, the V gene TRBV7-9, with 7 nucleotides matching TRBD1. The J segment lost 5 bases and the V segment lost 5 bases, leaving 8 bases of the junction unmatched. This CDR3 spans 14 amino acids. The germline CDR1 and CDR2 sequences are SEHNR and FQNEAQ (reference sequence). CDR3 amino acids: CASSQTGVWETQYF. CDR3 coding DNA: TGTGCCAGCAGCCAAACAGGGGTTTGGGAGACCCAGTACTTC.

In this sample, this clone turned up a few times. The chain recombines TRBV28 with TRBJ1-6; TRBD1 might be the D (5 bases). Germline lookup yields CDR1 MDHEN and CDR2 SYDVKM. The V end was cut by 10 bases, the J end by 4 bases, with 17 bases between. The CDR3 totals 15 residues. The CDR3 DNA sequence: TGTGCCACGCGCCCGGGGACCTCTTATAATTCACCCCTCCACTTT. As protein: CATRPGTSYNSPLHF.

This chain joins TRBV5-6 and TRBJ2-7; unclear D gene. Per germline, CDR1 SGHDT and CDR2 YYEEEE. CDR3 length: 14 residues. The V end was cut by 0 bases, the J end by 2 bases, with 9 bases between. The CDR3 sequence: CASSLVGVTYEQYF. DNA of the CDR3: TGTGCCAGCAGCTTGGTTGGGGTGACCTACGAGCAGTACTTC.

The chain is built from TRBV18 and TRBJ2-1, with 13 bases fitting TRBD2. The CDR3 has 15 residues. The germline CDR1 and CDR2 sequences are KGHSH and LQKENI. V dropped 5 bases and J dropped 6; count of bases not matched to a gene: 4. Written as DNA, the CDR3 is TGTGCCAGCTCAGAGACTAGCGGGAGGACCAATGAGCAGTTCTTC. This encodes CASSETSGRTNEQFF. The complete variable domain, with remaining parts taken from reference TRBV18 and TRBJ2-1, reads NAGVMQNPRHLVRRRGQEARLRCSPMKGHSHVYWYRQLPEEGLKFMVYLQKENIIDESGMPKERFSAEFPKEGPSILRIQQVVRGDSAAYFCASSETSGRTNEQFFGPGTRLTVL.

This chain joins TRBV12-2 and TRBJ1-1; the DNA was not compared with TRBD1, the D call given in the table. TRBV12-2 is recorded as a pseudogene. The CDR3 covers 12 residues. The CDR3: CASRSIKGWTFF. The DNA for the CDR3 is TGTGCAAGTCGATCAATTAAGGGGTGGACTTTCTTT.

The gene calls are TRBV6-4 and TRBJ2-3, with 12 bases lining up with TRBD2. The CDR3 covers 14 residues. With 4 bases clipped from V and 4 bases from J, the junction kept 0 bases outside the gene matches. Germline CDR1 reads MRHNA; CDR2 reads SNTAGT. The CDR3 DNA reads TGTGCCAGCAGTGGACTAGCGGGAGCAGATACGCAGTATTTT. The encoded protein is CASSGLAGADTQYF.

This rearrangement joins TRBV12-3 or TRBV12-4 to TRBJ1-5; weak D call: TRBD1 (5 bases). V lost 4 bases and J lost 5, with 9 bases in between. The CDR3 is 13 residues long. The CDR3 region has the DNA TGTGCCAGCAGTTGGAAGACAGATCAGCCCCAGCATTTT. Translation: CASSWKTDQPQHF.

This chain links TRBV23-1 with TRBJ2-7, with 9 bases identical to TRBD2. TRBV23-1 counts as an open reading frame of uncertain function. The CDR3 has 18 amino acids. The junction had 16 bases not matched to a gene; V was cut back by 1 base and J by 6 bases. The CDR3 DNA reads TGCGCCAGCAGTCAATTTAGGAGAGGTGCGGGAGGGCCGGGCGAGCAGTACTTC. This gives the protein CASSQFRRGAGGPGEQYF.

V usage is TRBV6-2 or TRBV6-3 and J usage is TRBJ1-2; D perhaps matches TRBD1 (5 bases). Trimming took off 0 bases at V and 3 bases at J, with 20 bases between the two ends. Germline loops: CDR1 MNHEY, CDR2 SVGEGT. The CDR3 contains 18 residues. CDR3 loop: CASSYSMRVPKGYYGYTF. The CDR3 DNA reads TGTGCCAGCAGTTACTCGATGCGGGTTCCCAAGGGGTACTATGGCTACACCTTC.

DNA for the CDR3: TGTGCCAGCAGCTGGACCCCAGGGGATGCCGGGGAGCTGTTTTTT. It encodes CASSWTPGDAGELFF. This chain connects TRBV5-6 to TRBJ2-2; possibly TRBD1 for D (6 bases). The ends were cut back, 3 bases at V and 6 bases at J, with 15 bases in the middle. This CDR3 has 15 residues. CDR1 and CDR2 from the germline V gene are SGHDT and YYEEEE.

CDR3 sequence reads: CASSYRGRLLSYEQYF. CDR3 in DNA: TGTGCCAGCAGCTACCGGGGCCGACTACTCTCCTACGAGCAGTACTTC. J is TRBJ2-7 and V is TRBV11-2; D may match TRBD1 or TRBD2 (5 bases each). V shed 4 bases and J shed 0 bases, with 16 bases lying between them. This CDR3 comprises 16 residues. CDR1 and CDR2 (germline): SGHAT, FQNNGV.

The chain is built from TRBV28 and TRBJ2-7; TRBD1 matches 9 bases. Germline V CDR1 and CDR2: MDHEN, SYDVKM. V lost 11 bases and J lost 5; bases outside the gene matches: 7. CDR3 length: 12 residues. The CDR3 DNA sequence: TGTGCCGGTCGGACAGGGGTCAACGAGCAGTACTTC. Its translation is CAGRTGVNEQYF.

This clone is a singleton in its sample. The chain couples TRBV15 to TRBJ2-3; TRBD1 or TRBD2 may be the D gene (5 bases each). With 5 bases removed from V and 0 bases from J, the gap between germline ends came to 12 bases. The germline V gene has CDR1 LNHNV and CDR2 YYDKDF (reference sequence). CDR3 length equals 15 residues. The CDR3 spells CATSRGWGSTDTQYF. The CDR3 DNA follows: TGTGCCACCAGCCGGGGCTGGGGGAGCACAGATACGCAGTATTTT.